This TCR beta chain was observed in a study of PD-L1 blockade in urothelial cancer. On the study more broadly: Blood was subjected to analysis at 3 weeks (second dose) and 6 weeks following treatment start. T cell content in blood samples showed a median of 141,255.

This table comes from immunoSEQ multiplex PCR, and its TCRdb copy is limited to in-frame clones, with some not included. The data show under 85,000 clones, with around 93% seen just once and 0.85% to 0.9% held by the top ten. Trimming stripped 9 bases from V and 0 bases from J, with 11 bases between. The CDR3 covers 14 residues. Germline CDR1 and CDR2: LNHDA and SQIVND (reference sequence). Time point in this sample: peripheral blood 6 weeks after treatment start. Patients' urothelial carcinoma was locally advanced or metastatic. The genes are TRBV19 and TRBJ1-4, with D perhaps TRBD1 (5 bases). The source of this sequence is an elderly woman with urothelial cancer. Sequenced here: PBMCs, sampled around atezolizumab (anti-PD-L1) treatment. As DNA, the CDR3 is TGTGCCAGCCGCGAAGGGGCAACTAATGAAAAACTGTTTTTT. Translated, it gives CASREGATNEKLFF.